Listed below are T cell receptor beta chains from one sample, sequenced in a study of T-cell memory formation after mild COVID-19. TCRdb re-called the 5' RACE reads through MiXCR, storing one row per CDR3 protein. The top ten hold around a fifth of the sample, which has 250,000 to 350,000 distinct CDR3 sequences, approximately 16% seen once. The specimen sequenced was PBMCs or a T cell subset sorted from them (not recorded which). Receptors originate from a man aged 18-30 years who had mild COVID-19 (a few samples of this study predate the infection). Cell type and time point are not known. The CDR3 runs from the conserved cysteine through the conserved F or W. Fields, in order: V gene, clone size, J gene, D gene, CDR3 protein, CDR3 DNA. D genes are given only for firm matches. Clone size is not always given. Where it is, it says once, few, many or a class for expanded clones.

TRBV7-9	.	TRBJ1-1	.	CASSPRGIAEAFF	TGTGCCAGCAGCCCCCGGGGGATCGCTGAAGCTTTCTTT
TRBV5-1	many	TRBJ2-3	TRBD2	CASSRLAGESDTQYF	TGCGCCAGCAGCCGACTAGCGGGGGAGTCAGATACGCAGTATTTT
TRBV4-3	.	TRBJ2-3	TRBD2	CASSSRGEGTDTQYF	TGCGCCAGCAGCTCACGGGGGGAGGGCACAGATACGCAGTATTTT
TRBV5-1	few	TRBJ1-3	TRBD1	CASSQGTVGNTIYF	TGCGCCAGCAGCCAAGGGACAGTTGGAAACACCATATATTTT
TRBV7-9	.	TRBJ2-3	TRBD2	CASSNQRGSTDTQYF	TGTGCCAGCAGCAATCAGCGGGGTAGCACAGATACGCAGTATTTT
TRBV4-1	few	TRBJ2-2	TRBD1	CASRPPGTGGSGELFF	TGCGCCAGCAGGCCGCCCGGGACAGGGGGCTCCGGGGAGCTGTTTTTT
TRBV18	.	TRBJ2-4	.	CASSPPAGQSRGIQYF	TGTGCCAGCTCCCCGCCGGCAGGGCAATCGAGGGGCATTCAGTACTTC
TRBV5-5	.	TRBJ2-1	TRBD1	CASSPWTGSNEQFF	TGTGCCAGCAGCCCCTGGACAGGGTCAAATGAGCAGTTCTTC
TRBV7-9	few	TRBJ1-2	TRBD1	CASSGGTGYGGYTF	TGTGCCAGCAGCGGAGGGACAGGGTACGGGGGCTACACCTTC
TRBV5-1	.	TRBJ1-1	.	CASSLEGIEAFF	TGCGCCAGCAGCTTGGAAGGGATTGAAGCTTTCTTT
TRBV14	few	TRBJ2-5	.	CASSQVAGTQYF	TGTGCCAGCAGCCAAGTCGCGGGGACCCAGTACTTC
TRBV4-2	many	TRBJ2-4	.	CASSQGQGGPNIQYF	TGTGCCAGCAGCCAAGGGCAGGGGGGGCCAAACATTCAGTACTTC
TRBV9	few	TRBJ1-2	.	CASSVEPRSGYTF	TGTGCCAGCAGCGTAGAGCCCCGAAGCGGCTACACCTTC
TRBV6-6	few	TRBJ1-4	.	CASSYFYNEKLFF	TGTGCCAGCAGTTATTTCTATAATGAAAAACTGTTTTTT
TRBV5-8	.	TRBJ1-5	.	CASSQRIWGVQPQHF	TGTGCCAGCAGCCAGCGTATTTGGGGAGTTCAGCCCCAGCATTTT
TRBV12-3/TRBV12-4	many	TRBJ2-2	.	CASRGAGELFF	TGTGCCAGTCGAGGGGCCGGGGAGCTGTTTTTT
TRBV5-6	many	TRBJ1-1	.	CASRRDTEAFF	TGTGCCAGCAGGAGGGACACTGAAGCTTTCTTT
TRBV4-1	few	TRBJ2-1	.	CASSQKRGAGNEQFF	TGCGCCAGCAGCCAAAAGAGGGGTGCCGGGAATGAGCAGTTCTTC
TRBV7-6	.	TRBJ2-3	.	CASSLEVISPTDTQYF	TGTGCCAGCAGCTTAGAGGTGATTAGTCCCACAGATACGCAGTATTTT
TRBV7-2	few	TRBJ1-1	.	CASSQQGLNTEAFF	TGTGCCAGCAGCCAACAAGGGCTTAACACTGAAGCTTTCTTT
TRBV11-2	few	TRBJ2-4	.	CASSHPRLGAKNIQYF	TGTGCCAGCAGCCACCCCCGGTTGGGAGCCAAAAACATTCAGTACTTC
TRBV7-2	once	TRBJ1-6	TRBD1	CASSFGGDRVRTYNSPLHF	TGTGCCAGCAGCTTTGGTGGGGACAGGGTGAGAACCTATAATTCACCCCTCCACTTT